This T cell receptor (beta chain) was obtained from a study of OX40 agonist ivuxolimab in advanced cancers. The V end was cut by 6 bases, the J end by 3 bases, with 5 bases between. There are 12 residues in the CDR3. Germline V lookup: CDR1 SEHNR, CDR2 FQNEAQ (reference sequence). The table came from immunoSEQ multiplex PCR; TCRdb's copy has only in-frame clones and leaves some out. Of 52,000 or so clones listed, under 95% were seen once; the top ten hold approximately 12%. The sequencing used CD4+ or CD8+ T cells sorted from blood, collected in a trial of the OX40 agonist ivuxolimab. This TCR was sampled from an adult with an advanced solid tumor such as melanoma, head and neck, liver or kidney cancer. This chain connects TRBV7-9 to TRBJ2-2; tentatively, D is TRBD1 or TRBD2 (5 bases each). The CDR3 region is CASRGHTGELFF. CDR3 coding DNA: TGTGCCAGCAGGGGACACACCGGGGAGCTGTTTTTT. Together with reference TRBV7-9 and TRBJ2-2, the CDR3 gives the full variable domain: DTGVSQNPRHKITKRGQNVTFRCDPISEHNRLYWYRQTLGQGPEFLTYFQNEAQLEKSRLLSDRFSAERPKGSFSTLEIQRTEQGDSAMYLCASRGHTGELFFGEGSRLTVL.